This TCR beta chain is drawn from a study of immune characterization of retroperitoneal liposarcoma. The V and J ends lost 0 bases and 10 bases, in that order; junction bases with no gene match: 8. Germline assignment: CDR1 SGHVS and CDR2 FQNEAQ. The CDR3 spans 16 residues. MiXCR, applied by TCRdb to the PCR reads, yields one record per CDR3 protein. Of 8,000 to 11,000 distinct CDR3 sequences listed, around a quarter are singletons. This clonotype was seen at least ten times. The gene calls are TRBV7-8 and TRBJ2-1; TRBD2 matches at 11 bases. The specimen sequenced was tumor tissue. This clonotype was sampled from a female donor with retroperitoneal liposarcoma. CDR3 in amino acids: CASSLAASGGIYEQFF. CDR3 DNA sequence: TGTGCCAGCAGCTTAGCGGCTAGCGGGGGGATCTACGAGCAGTTCTTC.